This T cell receptor (beta chain) emerged from a study of Graves' ophthalmopathy and Graves' hyperthyroidism. At least ten counts were recorded for this clonotype. Its antigen remains unknown. This CDR3 is 14 amino acids long. The germline gives CDR1 SGHTA, CDR2 FQGNSA. Between the trimmed V and J ends, which lost 5 bases and 8 bases, there was a span of 15 bases. Findings of the study overall: The authors also found most expanded thyroid clonotypes above 0.001 frequency in blood. Sensitivity of about 70% and specificity of 72% to 80% were achieved by the model that predicted ophthalmopathy progression.

The sequenced template was RNA, covering the TCR beta CDR3 region. The first-round RT-PCR employed HTBI primers together with the Qiagen OneStep RT-PCR kit. A multiplex PCR was then performed as the second round. TCRdb fed the multiplex PCR reads into MiXCR, producing one record per CDR3 protein. Among about 700,000 distinct CDR3 sequences listed, approximately 39% were seen once. This clonotype was obtained from an adult man with Graves' ophthalmopathy. The rearrangement uses TRBV7-2 and TRBJ1-4; possible D gene TRBD1, 6 bases. Sequencing input: peripheral blood. The CDR3 DNA follows: TGTGCCAGCAGCCCAAACAGGGTAGGGGAAAAACTGTTTTTT. Protein product: CASSPNRVGEKLFF.